What follows are 22 T cell receptor beta chains derived from one specimen sequenced in a study of T cell responses to AZD1222 COVID-19 vaccine. Assay used: immunoSEQ multiplex PCR; TCRdb lists only in-frame clones, some missing. The repertoire consists of 150,000 to 200,000 clones, with 94% occurring once and the leading ten covering approximately 1.5%. Sequencing was performed on peripheral blood, taken 28 days after the second AZD1222 dose. The source of these receptors is an adult who received the AZD1222 COVID-19 vaccine.

The V call is TRBV19, the J call TRBJ1-2, with 8 bases fitting TRBD1. The CDR3 is made up of 17 amino acids. Germline V gene data show CDR1 as LNHDA and CDR2 as SQIVND (reference sequence). With 7 bases clipped from V and 6 bases from J, the junction kept 19 bases outside the gene matches. This chain's CDR3 is CASTIGQRTGQFDGYTF. The CDR3, as DNA: TGTGCCAGTACCATCGGGCAGAGGACAGGGCAATTCGATGGCTACACCTTC.

A single count supports this clone. The CDR3 sequence: CASRQYRGASGNTIYF. In DNA, the CDR3 is TGTGCCAGCAGACAATACAGGGGAGCGTCCGGAAACACCATATATTTT. The rearrangement joins TRBV11-2 to TRBJ1-3, with 7 positions matching TRBD1. The CDR3 extends over 16 amino acids. Germline lookup yields CDR1 SGHAT and CDR2 FQNNGV. The trim removed 6 bases at V and 4 bases at J, leaving 12 bases unmatched.

This chain joins TRBV27 and TRBJ2-7; 7 nucleotides match TRBD1. The germline gives CDR1 MNHEY, CDR2 SMNVEV (reference sequence). This CDR3 comprises 15 residues. Trimming cost V 0 bases and J 5 bases; bases outside gene matches: 7. The CDR3 DNA reads TGTGCCAGCAGTTTATCCAAAGAGGGGGCGGACGAGCAGTACTTC. Translated, it gives CASSLSKEGADEQYF.

V is TRBV5-1 and J is TRBJ1-1, with TRBD1 matching 9 bases. The CDR3 loop spans 15 amino acids. Losses at the gene ends were 3 bases for V and 5 bases for J; bases not matched to a gene: 8. Germline-derived CDR1 and CDR2 are SGHRS and YFSETQ. The CDR3 bases are TGCGCCAGCAGCTCGCTACAGGGGGCCGGGACTGAAGCTTTCTTT. The encoded protein is CASSSLQGAGTEAFF.

The J gene is TRBJ2-1, the V gene TRBV5-4; tentative D call: TRBD2 (5 bases). This CDR3 has 14 residues. The germline V and J ends were trimmed by 0 bases and 5 bases, with 9 bases remaining between them. Germline CDR1 reads SGHNT; CDR2 reads YYREEE (reference sequence). CDR3 residues: CASSLGATNNEQFF. In nucleotides, the CDR3 is TGTGCCAGCAGCTTGGGGGCGACTAACAATGAGCAGTTCTTC.

The V call is TRBV6-2 or TRBV6-3, the J call TRBJ1-6; D unclear. V shed 5 bases and J shed 10 bases, with 9 bases lying between them. Germline CDR1 is MNHEY and CDR2 is SVGEGT. This CDR3 is built from 12 residues. CDR3 amino acids: CASSRLSSPLHF. CDR3 nucleotides: TGTGCCAGCAGTCGCCTAAGCTCACCCCTCCACTTT.

The genes are TRBV12-5 and TRBJ2-7; TRBD2 aligns across 8 bases. Germline V gene sequence: CDR1 LGHNT, CDR2 FRNRAP. Losses at the gene ends were 5 bases for V and 12 bases for J; bases not matched to a gene: 12. The CDR3 is 13 residues long. CDR3 protein: CASGPGLGGLWYF. The CDR3 nucleotides read TGTGCTAGTGGTCCGGGACTAGGGGGACTTTGGTACTTC.

The chain combines TRBV6-1 with TRBJ2-1; 7 nucleotides match TRBD2. The germline gives CDR1 MNHNS, CDR2 SASEGT. This CDR3 is 16 amino acids long. V trimming: 2 bases; J trimming: 8 bases; junction bases outside the gene matches: 12. The DNA of the CDR3 is TGTGCCAGCAGTGAATCCATTGGGCGGGAGCGGGATGAGCAGTTCTTC. Its translation is CASSESIGRERDEQFF.

The chain recombines TRBV4-3 with TRBJ1-2; D may be TRBD1 (6 bases). The germline gives CDR1 LGHNA, CDR2 YSLEER. Trimming removed 0 bases from V and 8 bases from J, with 16 bases in between. This CDR3 has 15 residues. Written as DNA, the CDR3 is TGCGCCAGCAGCCAAGACTTCAGGGGAATAAAAGGCTACACCTTC. It encodes CASSQDFRGIKGYTF.

This clone was seen a few times. The V call is TRBV28, the J call TRBJ1-2, with D unclear. This CDR3 spans 15 amino acids. The germline CDR1 and CDR2 sequences are MDHEN and SYDVKM. V dropped 1 base and J dropped 3 bases, with 12 bases sitting between them. The CDR3, as DNA: TGTGCCAGCAGTTTATCGGGAACCTTTGACTATGGCTACACCTTC. It yields the protein CASSLSGTFDYGYTF.

This clone appeared once. The V call is TRBV5-5, the J call TRBJ1-5; unclear D gene. CDR1 is SGHKS and CDR2 is YYEKEE in the germline V gene (reference sequence). V was shortened by 0 bases and J by 2 bases, with 15 bases between the two germline ends. This CDR3 is 17 amino acids long. The CDR3 protein is CASSLVPQASGNQPQHF. The CDR3 DNA reads as TGTGCCAGCAGCTTGGTCCCCCAGGCTTCCGGCAATCAGCCCCAGCATTTT. Drawing the rest from reference TRBV5-5 and TRBJ1-5, the complete variable domain is DAGVTQSPTHLIKTRGQQVTLRCSPISGHKSVSWYQQVLGQGPQFIFQYYEKEERGRGNFPDRFSARQFPNYSSELNVNALLLGDSALYLCASSLVPQASGNQPQHFGDGTRLSIL.

The chain carries TRBV6-5 and TRBJ1-1, with D unclear. V was pared by 6 bases and J by 3 bases, with 14 bases between. Germline V gene lookup returns CDR1 MNHEY and CDR2 SVGAGI. This CDR3 has 14 residues. CDR3 residues: CASSLQRGDTEAFF. DNA of the CDR3: TGTGCCAGCAGCCTACAGCGAGGAGACACTGAAGCTTTCTTT.

This chain joins TRBV7-9 and TRBJ1-3, with TRBD1 as a possible D gene (5 bases). The germline V and J ends were trimmed by 7 bases and 0 bases, with 22 bases remaining between them. This CDR3 spans 18 amino acids. Germline V gives CDR1 SEHNR, CDR2 FQNEAQ (reference sequence). CDR3 coding DNA: TGTGCCAGCATCGGATGGGGGGAGGGAGGGCACTCTGGAAACACCATATATTTT. It codes for CASIGWGEGGHSGNTIYF.

The rearrangement links TRBV20-1 to TRBJ1-1; D may be TRBD1 (5 bases). Trimming shortened V by 5 bases and J by 5 bases, and 9 bases separated the two germline ends. The CDR3 contains 11 residues. Germline CDR1 is DFQATT and CDR2 is SNEGSKA (reference sequence). The chain's CDR3 is CSASWGTEAFF. CDR3 nucleotides: TGCAGTGCTTCGTGGGGGACTGAAGCTTTCTTT.

The chain joins TRBV7-9 to TRBJ1-5; D is unclear. The CDR3 has 12 residues. Germline loops: CDR1 SEHNR, CDR2 FQNEAQ (reference sequence). In DNA, the CDR3 is TGTGGAGTGGGGTCGGGCAATCAGCCCCAGCATTTT. It specifies CGVGSGNQPQHF. Supplemented by reference TRBV7-9 and TRBJ1-5, the full variable domain reads DTGVSQNPRHKITKRGQNVTFRCDPISEHNRLYWYRQTLGQGPEFLTYFQNEAQLEKSRLLSDRFSAERPKGSFSTLEIQRTEQGDSAMYLCGVGSGNQPQHFGDGTRLSIL.

J is TRBJ2-5 and V is TRBV7-9, with TRBD1 identical over 12 bases. Germline loops: CDR1 SEHNR, CDR2 FQNEAQ (reference sequence). V trimming: 4 bases; J trimming: 3 bases; junction bases outside the gene matches: 6. The CDR3 has 16 residues. CDR3 DNA sequence: TGTGCCAGCAGCTACTCCGGGACAGGGGGCGAAGAGACCCAGTACTTC. Protein: CASSYSGTGGEETQYF.

The chain employs TRBV9 and TRBJ1-1; TRBD1 might be the D (5 bases). The CDR3 spans 15 residues. The germline V gene encodes CDR1 SGDLS and CDR2 YYNGEE. V was pared by 0 bases and J by 1 base, with 10 bases between. This CDR3 is CASSVVSGTNTEAFF. CDR3 DNA sequence: TGTGCCAGCAGCGTAGTTTCCGGGACGAACACTGAAGCTTTCTTT.

The rearrangement links TRBV4-2 to TRBJ2-1; 8 bases are a match to TRBD1. Germline CDR1 is LGHNA and CDR2 is YNFKEQ. J was trimmed by 5 bases and V by 4 bases; bases with no gene match: 4. The CDR3 has 14 residues. In nucleotides, the CDR3 is TGTGCCAGCAGCCCTGGACAGGGCGACAATGAGCAGTTCTTC. Its protein is CASSPGQGDNEQFF.

This chain joins TRBV5-1 and TRBJ1-2; D unclear. The CDR3 consists of 13 residues. Germline loops: CDR1 SGHRS, CDR2 YFSETQ. Trimming took off 2 bases at V and 0 bases at J, with 5 bases between the two ends. The CDR3 DNA reads TGCGCCAGCAGCTTCGGATCTAACTATGGCTACACCTTC. Its protein product is CASSFGSNYGYTF.

This rearrangement joins TRBV4-1 to TRBJ2-7; 8 nucleotides agree with TRBD2. The CDR3 has 16 residues. Germline CDR1 reads MGHRA; CDR2 reads YSYEKL. The V gene end was trimmed by 4 bases and the J gene end by 7 bases; junction bases not matched to a gene: 15. The CDR3 protein is CASSPTSGSPLVEQYF. DNA of the CDR3: TGCGCCAGCAGCCCCACCAGCGGGAGCCCGCTGGTAGAGCAGTACTTC.

This clone was picked up one time. V gene TRBV27 combines with J gene TRBJ2-3; 11 bases align to TRBD2. This CDR3 has 16 residues. The V gene's germline CDR1 is MNHEY and CDR2 SMNVEV (reference sequence). Germline trimming cut 2 bases from V and 3 bases from J; bases unmatched to any gene: 4. The CDR3 sequence: CASSLTTSGGTDTQYF. The CDR3 DNA reads TGTGCCAGCAGTTTAACAACTAGCGGGGGAACAGATACGCAGTATTTT.

The rearrangement links TRBV19 to TRBJ1-3, with TRBD1 as a possible D gene (6 bases). V was clipped by 3 bases and J by 0 bases, with 12 bases between them. There are 16 residues in the CDR3. The germline CDR1 and CDR2 sequences are LNHDA and SQIVND (reference sequence). This CDR3 reads CASSMLRDNSGNTIYF. The CDR3 DNA reads TGTGCCAGTAGTATGCTCCGGGACAACTCTGGAAACACCATATATTTT.